This TCR beta chain was captured by sequencing in a study of shared clonotypes between healthy human individuals. At the level of the study: Per-donor plates numbered three CD4 naive, three CD4 memory, two CD8 naive and one CD8 memory.

In the naive CD8 group, cells lacked CD45RO and were positively selected for CCR7, so terminally differentiated effector memory CD45RA+ cells were left out. TCRdb keeps only in-frame clones here, not all; method: immunoSEQ multiplex PCR. The sample lists some 2 million clones; about 95% were seen once. Unmatched junction bases numbered 7, after V lost 4 bases and J lost 3 bases. The CDR3 contains 17 residues. Germline V CDR1 and CDR2: PRHDT, FYEKMQ (reference sequence). Sequenced: naive CD8+ T cells sorted from blood. This receptor was identified in a man aged 18-30 years in good health. The chain uses TRBV13 and TRBJ2-2; 11 bases line up with TRBD2. The CDR3 spells CASSSRLAGLDTGELFF. The CDR3 DNA follows: TGTGCCAGCAGCTCCCGACTAGCGGGGCTGGACACCGGGGAGCTGTTTTTT.